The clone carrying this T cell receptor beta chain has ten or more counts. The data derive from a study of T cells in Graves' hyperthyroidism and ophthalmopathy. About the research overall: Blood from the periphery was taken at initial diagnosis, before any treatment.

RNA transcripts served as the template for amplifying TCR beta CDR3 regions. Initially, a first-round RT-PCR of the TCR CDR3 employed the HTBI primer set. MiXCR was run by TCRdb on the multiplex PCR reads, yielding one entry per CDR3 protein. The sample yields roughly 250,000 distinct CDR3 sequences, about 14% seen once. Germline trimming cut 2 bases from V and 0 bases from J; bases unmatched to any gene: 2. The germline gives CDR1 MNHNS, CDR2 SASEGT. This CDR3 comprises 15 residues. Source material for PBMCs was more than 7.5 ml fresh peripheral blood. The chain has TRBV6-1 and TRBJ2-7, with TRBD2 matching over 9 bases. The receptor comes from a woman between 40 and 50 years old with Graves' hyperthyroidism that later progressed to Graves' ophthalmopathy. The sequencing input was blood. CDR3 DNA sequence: TGTGCCAGCAGTGAACGAGCGGGAGGCTCCTACGAGCAGTACTTC. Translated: CASSERAGGSYEQYF.